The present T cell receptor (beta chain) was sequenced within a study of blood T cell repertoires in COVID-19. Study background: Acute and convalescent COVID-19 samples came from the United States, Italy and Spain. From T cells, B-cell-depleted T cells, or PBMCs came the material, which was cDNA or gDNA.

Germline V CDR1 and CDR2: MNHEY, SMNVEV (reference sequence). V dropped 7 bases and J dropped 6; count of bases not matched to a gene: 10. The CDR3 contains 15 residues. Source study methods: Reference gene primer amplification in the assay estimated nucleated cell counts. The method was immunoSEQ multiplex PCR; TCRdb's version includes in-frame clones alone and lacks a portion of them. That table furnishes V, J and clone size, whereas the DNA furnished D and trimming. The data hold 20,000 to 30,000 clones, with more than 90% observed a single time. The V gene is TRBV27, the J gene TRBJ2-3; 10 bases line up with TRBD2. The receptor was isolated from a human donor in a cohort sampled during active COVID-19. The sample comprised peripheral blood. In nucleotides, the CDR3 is TGTGCCAGCAACCTTCTAGCGGGAGCATCTGATACGCAGTATTTT. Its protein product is CASNLLAGASDTQYF.